These 26 T cell receptor beta chains were all obtained from the same sample, sequenced in a study of cytomegalovirus exposure and HLA in healthy donors (dated by TCRdb to about 2017). The method was the immunoSEQ multiplex PCR assay. The multiplex PCR relied on a mix of 60 forward primers for TCR Vbeta segments and 13 reverse primers for TCR Jbeta segments. TCRdb retrieved this table from immuneACCESS and kept in-frame rearrangements only. Not all clones are present; in checked studies, unresolved V genes account for under half, and no reason is known for the remainder. This sample comprises a few hundred thousand clones, about 74% of them detected only once. The top ten clonotypes cover approximately 1.7% of the sample. The sequenced sample was PBMCs. The receptor set was obtained from a woman aged 25 to 39 in good health and CMV-seronegative.

This chain connects TRBV5-1 to TRBJ1-5; D is possibly TRBD1 (6 bases). V was trimmed by 0 bases and J by 5 bases, leaving 9 bases between them. CDR3 size: 14 residues. Per germline, CDR1 SGHRS and CDR2 YFSETQ. This CDR3 is CASSLAAGDQPQHF. In DNA form, the CDR3 reads TGCGCCAGCAGCTTGGCGGCAGGGGATCAGCCCCAGCATTTT.

The chain uses TRBV7-3 and TRBJ1-2; 7 bases are shared with TRBD1. Trimming took 5 bases from V and 8 from J; bases not matched to a gene: 8. The V gene's germline CDR1 is SGHTA and CDR2 FQGTGA. The CDR3 loop spans 13 amino acids. The CDR3 region has the DNA TGTGCCAGCAGCCCGGCCGGAGGGGGCGGCTACACCTTC. It yields the protein CASSPAGGGGYTF.

The rearrangement links TRBV30 to TRBJ2-5; D not resolved. The J call is uncertain, as TRBJ2-7 better fits the DNA end. Germline CDR1 GTSNPN, CDR2 SVGIG (reference sequence). The CDR3 is made up of 13 amino acids. CDR3 loop: CASRPGGTYEQYF. The DNA of the CDR3 is TGTGCCTCCCGCCCCGGCGGCACCTACGAGCAGTACTTC.

This clone was picked up one time. The chain joins TRBV6-1 to TRBJ2-7, with 7 bases that match TRBD2. Germline CDR1 and CDR2: MNHNS and SASEGT. V lost 6 bases, J lost 2 bases, and 7 bases stayed unmatched. The CDR3 runs to 14 residues. This CDR3 is CASRAPSGTYEQYF. The CDR3 nucleotides are TGTGCCAGCAGAGCCCCTAGCGGAACCTACGAGCAGTACTTC.

Comment on this clone: One end of the junction varies from germline; a read error may be responsible. The chain links TRBV5-5 to TRBJ2-7; 9 bases match TRBD1. CDR3 size: 14 residues. From germline, CDR1 is SGHKS and CDR2 YYEKEE (reference sequence). The CDR3 sequence is CASSSGTGTYEQHF. The CDR3, as DNA: TGTGCCAGCAGCTCCGGGACAGGGACTTACGAGCAGCACTTC.

In its sample, this clone was seen once. This chain's CDR3 is CASSSRGKYNEQFF. The CDR3, as DNA: TGTGCCAGTAGTTCCCGCGGGAAGTACAATGAGCAGTTCTTC. The rearrangement uses TRBV19 and TRBJ2-1; D is perhaps TRBD2 (6 bases). Germline loops: CDR1 LNHDA, CDR2 SQIVND (reference sequence). V lost 5 bases, J lost 4 bases, and 12 bases lay in between. This CDR3 is 14 amino acids long.

The rearrangement links TRBV18 to TRBJ2-1; 7 nucleotides line up with TRBD2. Losses at the gene ends were 5 bases for V and 1 base for J; bases not matched to a gene: 8. CDR1 and CDR2 from the germline V gene are KGHSH and LQKENI. The CDR3 covers 16 residues. For the CDR3, the DNA is TGTGCCAGCTCAATTAGCGGGCGGGGGTCCTACAATGAGCAGTTCTTC. This translates into CASSISGRGSYNEQFF.

Only a few counts were recorded for this clone. This sequence joins TRBV5-1 and TRBJ2-6, with 7 bases that match TRBD1. The CDR3 length is 16 residues. Germline V gene data show CDR1 as SGHRS and CDR2 as YFSETQ. Losses at the gene ends were 4 bases for V and 0 bases for J; bases not matched to a gene: 4. The CDR3 sequence: CASSPTGNSGANVLTF. CDR3 bases: TGCGCCAGCAGCCCGACAGGGAACTCTGGGGCCAACGTCCTGACTTTC.

V and J are TRBV28 and TRBJ2-3; possible D gene TRBD1, 6 bases. The CDR3 covers 15 residues. The V end lost 5 bases, the J end lost 3 bases, and 15 bases lay between the germline ends. CDR1 MDHEN and CDR2 SYDVKM come from the germline V gene. CDR3 region: CASSTTGLGTDTQYF. The CDR3, as DNA: TGTGCCAGCAGTACCACAGGGTTAGGGACAGATACGCAGTATTTT.

The chain joins TRBV2 to TRBJ1-2, with a tentative D call TRBD1 (5 bases). This CDR3 is built from 14 residues. Germline CDR1 and CDR2: SNHLY and FYNNEI. Trimming shortened V by 7 bases and J by 8 bases, and 20 bases separated the two germline ends. CDR3 nucleotides: TGTGCCAGCACCCCCTTGACAGCTTCAGTGGGCTACACCTTC. Residues: CASTPLTASVGYTF.

The V call is TRBV5-1, the J call TRBJ2-1; possible D gene TRBD2, 6 bases. Trimming removed 0 bases from V and 2 bases from J, with 12 bases in between. Germline V lookup: CDR1 SGHRS, CDR2 YFSETQ. This CDR3 is 16 amino acids long. The CDR3 loop is CASSLATRGAYNEQFF. In DNA form, the CDR3 reads TGCGCCAGCAGCTTGGCGACTCGCGGGGCCTACAATGAGCAGTTCTTC.

The rearrangement uses TRBV30 and TRBJ1-4; no definite D call. With 1 base removed from V and 10 bases from J, the gap between germline ends came to 19 bases. Looked up from germline, CDR1 is GTSNPN and CDR2 is SVGIG (reference sequence). The CDR3 has 15 amino acids. For the CDR3, the DNA is TGTGCCTGGAGTGCCCCGACCGAGATCGGCGGAAAACTGTTTTTT. Its protein product is CAWSAPTEIGGKLFF.

This chain links TRBV29-1 with TRBJ2-1; 8 nucleotides agree with TRBD1. The trim removed 5 bases at V and 10 bases at J, leaving 4 bases unmatched. Germline V CDR1 and CDR2: SQVTM, ANQGSEA. This CDR3 has 11 amino acids. The CDR3 nucleotides read TGCAGCGTTCAGGGGGCTGCAGAGCAGTTCTTC. This translates into CSVQGAAEQFF.

The CDR3 DNA reads TGTGCCAGCAGGGAAGGGCAGGGCTGGAATGAGCAGTTCTTC. This codes for CASREGQGWNEQFF. This chain uses TRBV6-5 with TRBJ2-1; D may be TRBD1 (5 bases). CDR1 is MNHEY, CDR2 SVGAGI, per germline. The CDR3 sequence is 14 residues long. V dropped 6 bases and J dropped 7 bases, with 16 bases sitting between them.

The chain combines TRBV4-2 with TRBJ1-5; D ambiguous. The CDR3 covers 17 residues. Germline V gene sequence: CDR1 LGHNA, CDR2 YNFKEQ. V gave up 0 bases and J gave up 7 bases, with 19 bases separating them. CDR3 amino acids: CASSQDREGKEGQPQHF. Written as DNA, the CDR3 is TGTGCCAGCAGCCAAGATCGTGAGGGCAAAGAAGGACAGCCCCAGCATTTT.

This clone was counted once. The rearrangement links TRBV19 to TRBJ1-1; the D gene is possibly TRBD1 (6 bases). The germline CDR1 and CDR2 sequences are LNHDA and SQIVND (reference sequence). Trimming removed 3 bases from V and 3 bases from J, with 11 bases in between. The CDR3 runs 14 residues. The CDR3 sequence: CASSISRGDTEAFF. CDR3 sequence (DNA): TGTGCCAGTAGTATTAGCAGGGGTGACACTGAAGCTTTCTTT.

This rearrangement joins TRBV4-1 to TRBJ2-2, with TRBD1 identical over 7 bases. The CDR3 is made up of 17 amino acids. Germline V lookup: CDR1 MGHRA, CDR2 YSYEKL. Germline trimming cut 1 base from V and 4 bases from J; bases unmatched to any gene: 9. CDR3 region: CASSQGEGQDLTGELFF. The CDR3 DNA reads TGCGCCAGCAGCCAAGGGGAAGGACAGGACCTCACCGGGGAGCTGTTTTTT.

Here the CDR3 reads CASSLEGAGPEAFF. In DNA, the CDR3 is TGTGCCAGCAGCTTGGAAGGGGCCGGGCCTGAAGCTTTCTTT. The chain carries TRBV7-9 and TRBJ1-1; perhaps TRBD1 as D (5 bases). Germline CDR1 is SEHNR and CDR2 is FQNEAQ (reference sequence). The CDR3 is 14 amino acids. Trimming cost V 3 bases and J 6 bases, with 14 bases left between them.

Details on this clone: At the DNA level, this CDR3 is encoded by other sequences in the same sample as well. The V and J genes are TRBV30 and TRBJ1-2, with D perhaps matching TRBD1 (5 bases). The CDR3 consists of 11 residues. Between the trimmed V and J ends, which lost 1 base and 7 bases, there was a span of 7 bases. The germline V gene encodes CDR1 GTSNPN and CDR2 SVGIG (reference sequence). The CDR3 reads CAWSGGVGYTF. DNA of the CDR3: TGTGCCTGGAGTGGGGGGGTTGGCTACACCTTC.

This clone has only a few counts. The CDR3, as DNA: TGTGCCAGCAGTTTATCGCCGGGGCAAGAGACCCAGTACTTC. Translating it yields CASSLSPGQETQYF. This chain links TRBV27 with TRBJ2-5; TRBD2 is a possible D gene (5 bases). The germline V gene has CDR1 MNHEY and CDR2 SMNVEV (reference sequence). CDR3 length: 14 residues. V shed 0 bases and J shed 2 bases, with 7 bases lying between them.

The rearrangement links TRBV5-1 to TRBJ1-3; 8 nucleotides align to TRBD1. Germline lookup yields CDR1 SGHRS and CDR2 YFSETQ. The CDR3 is 14 amino acids. J lost 4 bases, V lost 5 bases, and 5 bases had no gene match. CDR3 nucleotide sequence: TGCGCCAGCAGTCAGGGGGCAGGAGGAAACACCATATATTTT. Protein: CASSQGAGGNTIYF.

This chain uses TRBV6-6 with TRBJ2-7, with 14 nucleotides matching TRBD2. After removal of 7 bases from V and 1 base from J, the junction contained 3 bases not matched to a gene. There are 15 residues in the CDR3. Germline values: CDR1 MNHNY, CDR2 SVGAGI (reference sequence). For the CDR3, the DNA is TGTGCCAGCAAAGGACTAGCGGGAGGTTCCTACGAGCAGTACTTC. Amino acids: CASKGLAGGSYEQYF.

The chain combines TRBV5-1 with TRBJ2-1, with 10 bases that match TRBD1. The CDR3 runs 15 residues. V trimming: 1 base; J trimming: 8 bases; junction bases outside the gene matches: 6. Germline CDR1 and CDR2: SGHRS and YFSETQ. The DNA for the CDR3 is TGCGCCAGCAGCTTGCAGGGACAGGGGTTCGATGAGCAGTTCTTC. Amino acids: CASSLQGQGFDEQFF.

The chain recombines TRBV9 with TRBJ2-3; no reliable D call. The V and J ends lost 8 bases and 4 bases respectively, with 14 bases between them. The CDR3 length is 13 residues. Germline V gene sequence: CDR1 SGDLS, CDR2 YYNGEE. The CDR3 sequence is CASAMAAADTQYF. DNA for the CDR3: TGTGCCAGTGCCATGGCCGCCGCAGATACGCAGTATTTT.

This clone came up a few times. The V gene is TRBV5-1, the J gene TRBJ2-2; weak D call: TRBD1 (7 bases). The CDR3 is 15 amino acids. Per the germline V gene, CDR1 is SGHRS and CDR2 is YFSETQ. Trimming pared 3 bases from V and 6 bases from J, leaving 15 bases between. The CDR3 reads CASSSGDRGAGELFF. The CDR3 bases are TGCGCCAGCAGCTCGGGGGACAGAGGAGCCGGGGAGCTGTTTTTT.

This clone was observed a few times. The chain is built from TRBV30 and TRBJ1-2; maybe TRBD1 (5 bases). Germline V gene sequence: CDR1 GTSNPN, CDR2 SVGIG (reference sequence). The CDR3 has 11 amino acids. Trimming stripped 1 base from V and 8 bases from J, with 8 bases between. The CDR3 DNA reads TGTGCCTGGAGTGCAGGGTACGGCTACACCTTC. It translates to CAWSAGYGYTF.